The entry below describes one T cell receptor beta chain. This clonotype was seen repeatedly, ten times or more. No cognate antigen has been identified for it. Within one base of it there is no much larger clone, and no base qualities were kept. The TCR beta CDR3 regions were amplified from RNA transcripts. A first-round RT-PCR of the TCR CDR3 used the HTBI primer set with the Qiagen OneStep RT-PCR kit. Libraries were constructed in a second round of multiplex PCR, after which size selection and purification were carried out. Sequencing of the libraries was done on an Illumina HiSeq2000 using paired-end 100 bp reads. For the original study's pipeline: SOAPnuke was used to process the raw data, removing reads that contained adapters or uncalled bases, had a mean Phred below 15, or lacked an exact match to the constant primer or identifier. COPE v1.2.5 was used to merge the high-quality paired reads, and each unique nucleotide sequence was defined as a clonotype. Clonotypes were aligned to IMGT TRBV, TRBD and TRBJ reference segments using MiTCR v1.1. The analysis included only V-J combinations with a frequency above 0.0001, which together covered more than 98% of the repertoires. The TCS score was defined as the ratio of F50 (clonal expansion) to E x V (chaos), calculated using BLOSUM62-based TCRdist between CDR3 peptides within each V-J. Welch's t-statistics and random forest reduced some 510 V-J features to 13, which were used in a naive Bayes classifier (R e1071). TCRdb reprocessing: public reads trimmed at Q25 with fastp, clones called with MiXCR, in-frame beta chains kept. Identical CDR3 proteins give one entry, which carries the most common genes and DNA. The V and J calls reflect TCRdb's pipeline rather than the authors' work. Across this sample there are a few hundred thousand distinct CDR3 sequences, with about an eighth seen only once. Of the sample, roughly 35% falls within the top ten clones.

At the junction V is shortened by 2 bases and J by 5 bases, with 12 bases in between. The CDR3 goes from the cysteine to the phenylalanine over 13 residues. The DNA shown is the 39-base CDR3, in frame from base 1. The germline V gene (reference sequence) sets CDR1 to DFQATT and CDR2 to SNEGSKA. This record comes from a study of T cells in Graves' hyperthyroidism and ophthalmopathy (dated by TCRdb to between 2019 and 2020). With respect to the entire study: Peripheral blood was sampled at the time of initial diagnosis, prior to any treatment. The paper reports TCR Vbeta CDR3 sequencing of over 120 peripheral blood samples: approximately 41 ophthalmopathy, roughly 74 hyperthyroidism and around 17 progressor patients. Whether ophthalmopathy could be predicted prospectively was tested in an independent validation cohort made up of approximately 19 hyperthyroidism patients plus 17 patients who later progressed to ophthalmopathy. After blood sampling, hyperthyroidism patients were treated with methimazole at a starting dose of 30 mg daily, and ophthalmopathy patients were treated with high-dose intravenous methylprednisolone. The study also compared thyroid tissue and blood T-cell repertoires from over 5 Graves' hyperthyroidism patients. TCR V-J signatures able to tell the groups apart were searched for in a discovery cohort of more than 90 patients, of whom approximately 40 had Graves' ophthalmopathy and under 65 had stable Graves' hyperthyroidism. The 100 discovery patients were randomly split 7:3 into training and test sets.

Study-wide conclusions, independent of this receptor: Most expanded thyroid clonotypes (frequency above 0.001) were also detected in blood, suggesting blood repertoires may reflect thyroid immune responses. In validation, progression to ophthalmopathy was predicted by the model with 70.59% sensitivity and 72.22% specificity, a median of approximately 7.1 months before onset. No statistical method was used to fix the sample size in advance, and group allocation was not hidden from the investigators. In cross-validation, a model built on a 13 V-J signature told ophthalmopathy apart from stable hyperthyroidism with less than 90% sensitivity and roughly 82% specificity, and in testing the same model reached 80%/75%.

Ophthalmopathy patients had moderately to severely active disease, with a Clinical Activity Score of 3 or more, a NOSPECS grade of 4 or more, and a disease duration of less than 3 months. Exclusion was applied to patients with uncontrolled infections, other autoimmune diseases, pregnancy or lactation. Diagnoses relied on clinical symptoms, serum thyroxine and TRAb, thyroid ultrasound and orbital computed tomography. PBMCs were isolated from approximately 10 ml of fresh peripheral blood by Ficoll-Paque density gradient centrifugation. Total RNA was extracted using Trizol reagent, and RNA quality was assessed on an Agilent 2100 Bioanalyzer.

The rearrangement joined TRBV20-1 to TRBJ1-1, with the D gene not clear enough to name. The TCR was taken from a middle-aged woman with Graves' ophthalmopathy. What was sequenced was blood. In nucleotide form, the sequence is TGCAGTGCTAGATCCGGAGGAGGGACTGAAGCTTTCTTT. Its translation reads: CSARSGGGTEAFF.